Included here is one T cell receptor (beta chain) sequence, with context. The antigen is undetermined. This specimen comes from a study of T and B cells in COVID-19 patients. In the study overall: Blood was sampled from COVID-19 patients who were either actively infected or recovered.

Whole-study findings and limits: The recovered cohort had about 2,300 exclusive TCR clusters, including a few dozen low generation probability clusters. Highly clonal in active COVID-19, TRB repertoires exceeded healthy-donor diversity and richness at recovery. Patients with COVID-19 reportedly showed strongly skewed T cell receptor beta variable and joining gene usage.

Blood genomic DNA input for TRB amplification was about 240-550 ng. Trimming cost V 0 bases and J 4 bases; bases outside gene matches: 8. The CDR3 has 16 amino acids. Germline values: CDR1 LNHDA, CDR2 SQIVND (reference sequence). BIOMED2 TRB-A/B primer pools were used in multiplex TRB PCR. TCRdb reprocessed the multiplex PCR reads via MiXCR and lists one record per CDR3 protein. The table has 15,000 to 20,000 distinct CDR3 sequences, roughly 36% seen once; the top ten hold about 17%. This receptor was identified in a human donor with active COVID-19. The specimen sequenced was blood. The V gene is TRBV19, the J gene TRBJ1-1; 7 bases fit TRBD1. The CDR3 sequence: CASSIEAGRGFTEAFF. Written as DNA, the CDR3 is TGTGCCAGTAGTATAGAAGCGGGCAGGGGGTTCACTGAAGCTTTCTTT.